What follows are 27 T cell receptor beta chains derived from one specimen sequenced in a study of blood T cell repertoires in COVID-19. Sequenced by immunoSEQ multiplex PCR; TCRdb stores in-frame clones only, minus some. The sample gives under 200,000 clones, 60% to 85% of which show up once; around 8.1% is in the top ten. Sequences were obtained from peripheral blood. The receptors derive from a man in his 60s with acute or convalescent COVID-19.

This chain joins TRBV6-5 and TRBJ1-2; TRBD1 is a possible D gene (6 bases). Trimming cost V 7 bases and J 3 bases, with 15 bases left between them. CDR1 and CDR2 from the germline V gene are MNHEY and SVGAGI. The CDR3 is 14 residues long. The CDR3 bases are TGTGCCAGCACCCTTACAGGGAGAGACTATGGCTACACCTTC. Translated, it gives CASTLTGRDYGYTF.

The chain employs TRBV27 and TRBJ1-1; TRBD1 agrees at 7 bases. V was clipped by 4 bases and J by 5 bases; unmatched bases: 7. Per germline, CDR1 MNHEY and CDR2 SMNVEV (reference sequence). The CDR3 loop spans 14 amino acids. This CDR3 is CASSSFPGGTEAFF. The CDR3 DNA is TGTGCCAGCAGTTCTTTTCCAGGGGGAACTGAAGCTTTCTTT.

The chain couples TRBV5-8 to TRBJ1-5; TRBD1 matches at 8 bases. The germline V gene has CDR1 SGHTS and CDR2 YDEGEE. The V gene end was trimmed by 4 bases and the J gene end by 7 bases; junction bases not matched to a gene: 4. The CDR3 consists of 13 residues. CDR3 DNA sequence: TGTGCCAGCAGCCAGGACAGGGACCAGCCCCAGCATTTT. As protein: CASSQDRDQPQHF. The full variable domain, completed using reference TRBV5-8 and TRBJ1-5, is EAGVTQSPTHLIKTRGQQATLRCSPISGHTSVYWYQQALGLGLQFLLWYDEGEERNRGNFPPRFSGRQFPNYSSELNVNALELEDSALYLCASSQDRDQPQHFGDGTRLSIL.

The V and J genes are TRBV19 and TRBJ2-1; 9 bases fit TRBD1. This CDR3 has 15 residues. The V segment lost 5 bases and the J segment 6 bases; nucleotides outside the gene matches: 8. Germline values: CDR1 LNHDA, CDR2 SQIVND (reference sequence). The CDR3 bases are TGTGCCAGTAGTGCCGGGACAGGGAACATCAATGAGCAGTTCTTC. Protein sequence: CASSAGTGNINEQFF. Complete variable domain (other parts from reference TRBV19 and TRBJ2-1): DGGITQSPKYLFRKEGQNVTLSCEQNLNHDAMYWYRQDPGQGLRLIYYSQIVNDFQKGDIAEGYSVSREKKESFPLTVTSAQKNPTAFYLCASSAGTGNINEQFFGPGTRLTVL.

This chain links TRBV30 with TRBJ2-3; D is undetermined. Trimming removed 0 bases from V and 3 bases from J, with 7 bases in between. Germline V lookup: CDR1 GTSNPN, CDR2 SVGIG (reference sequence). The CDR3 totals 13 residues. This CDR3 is CAWSVLVTDTQYF. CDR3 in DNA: TGTGCCTGGAGTGTACTCGTAACAGATACGCAGTATTTT.

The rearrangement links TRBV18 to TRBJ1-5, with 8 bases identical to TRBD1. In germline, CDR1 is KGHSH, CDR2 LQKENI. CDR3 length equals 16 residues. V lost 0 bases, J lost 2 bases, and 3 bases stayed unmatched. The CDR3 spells CASSPPMDRGNQPQHF. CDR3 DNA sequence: TGTGCCAGCTCACCACCGATGGACAGGGGCAATCAGCCCCAGCATTTT.

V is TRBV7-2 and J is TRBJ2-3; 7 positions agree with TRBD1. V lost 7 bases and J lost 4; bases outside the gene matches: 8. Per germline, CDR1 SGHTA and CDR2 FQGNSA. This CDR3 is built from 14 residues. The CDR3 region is CASKNWDSSDTQYF. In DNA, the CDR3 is TGTGCCAGCAAAAATTGGGACAGTTCAGATACGCAGTATTTT.

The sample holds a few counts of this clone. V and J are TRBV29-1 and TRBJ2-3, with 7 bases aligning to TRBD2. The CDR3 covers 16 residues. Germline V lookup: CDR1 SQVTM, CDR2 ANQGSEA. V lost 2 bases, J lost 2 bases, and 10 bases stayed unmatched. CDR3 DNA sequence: TGCAGCGTTGAAACAATGACTAGCATCTCCACAGATACGCAGTATTTT. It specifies CSVETMTSISTDTQYF.

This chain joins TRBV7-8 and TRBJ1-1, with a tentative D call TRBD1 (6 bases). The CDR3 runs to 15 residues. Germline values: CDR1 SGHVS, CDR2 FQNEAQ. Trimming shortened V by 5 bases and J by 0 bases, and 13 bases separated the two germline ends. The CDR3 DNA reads TGTGCCAGCAGCCCCACAGGGCTGGTGAACACTGAAGCTTTCTTT. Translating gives CASSPTGLVNTEAFF.

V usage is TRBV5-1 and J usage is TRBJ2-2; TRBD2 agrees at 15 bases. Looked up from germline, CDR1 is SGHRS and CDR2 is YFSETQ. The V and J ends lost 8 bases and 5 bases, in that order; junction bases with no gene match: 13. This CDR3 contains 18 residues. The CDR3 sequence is CASRTSGGARERTGELFF. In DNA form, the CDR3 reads TGCGCCAGTAGGACTAGCGGGGGGGCCCGAGAGAGGACCGGGGAGCTGTTTTTT.

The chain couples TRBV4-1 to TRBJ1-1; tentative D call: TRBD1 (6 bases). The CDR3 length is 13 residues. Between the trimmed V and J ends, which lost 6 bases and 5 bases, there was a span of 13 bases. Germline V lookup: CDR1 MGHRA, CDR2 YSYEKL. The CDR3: CASRDQGGTEAFF. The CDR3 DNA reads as TGCGCCAGCAGAGACCAAGGGGGAACTGAAGCTTTCTTT.

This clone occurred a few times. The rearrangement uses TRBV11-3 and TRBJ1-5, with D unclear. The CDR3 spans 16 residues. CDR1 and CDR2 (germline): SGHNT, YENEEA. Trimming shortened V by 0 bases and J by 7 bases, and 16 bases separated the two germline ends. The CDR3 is CASSLDQEGSGQPQHF. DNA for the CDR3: TGTGCCAGCAGCTTAGATCAGGAGGGTTCGGGGCAGCCCCAGCATTTT.

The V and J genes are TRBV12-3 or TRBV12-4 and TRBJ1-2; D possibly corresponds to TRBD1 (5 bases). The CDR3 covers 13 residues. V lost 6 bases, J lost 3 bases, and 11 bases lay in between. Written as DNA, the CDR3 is TGTGCCAGCAGCTCGACAGAATACTATGGCTACACCTTC. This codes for CASSSTEYYGYTF.

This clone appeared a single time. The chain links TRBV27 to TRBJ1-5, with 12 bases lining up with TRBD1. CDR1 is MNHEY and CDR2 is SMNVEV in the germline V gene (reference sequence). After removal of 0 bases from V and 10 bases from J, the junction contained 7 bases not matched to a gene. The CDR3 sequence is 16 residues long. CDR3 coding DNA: TGTGCCAGCAGTTTATCAGGGACAGGGGGCAGCGGACCCCAGCATTTT. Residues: CASSLSGTGGSGPQHF.

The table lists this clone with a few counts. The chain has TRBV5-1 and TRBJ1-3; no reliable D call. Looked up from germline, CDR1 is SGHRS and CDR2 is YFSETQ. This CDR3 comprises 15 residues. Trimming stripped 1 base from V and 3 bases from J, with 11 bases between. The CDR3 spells CASSLSGEGGNTIYF. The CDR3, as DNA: TGCGCCAGCAGCTTGTCTGGCGAGGGTGGAAACACCATATATTTT.

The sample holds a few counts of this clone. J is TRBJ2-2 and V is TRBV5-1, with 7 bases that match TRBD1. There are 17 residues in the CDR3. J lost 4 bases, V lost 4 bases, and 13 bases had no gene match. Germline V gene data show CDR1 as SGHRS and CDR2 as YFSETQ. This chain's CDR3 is CASSGGQDLLSTGELFF. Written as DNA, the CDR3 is TGCGCCAGCAGCGGCGGACAGGACCTTCTTTCCACCGGGGAGCTGTTTTTT.

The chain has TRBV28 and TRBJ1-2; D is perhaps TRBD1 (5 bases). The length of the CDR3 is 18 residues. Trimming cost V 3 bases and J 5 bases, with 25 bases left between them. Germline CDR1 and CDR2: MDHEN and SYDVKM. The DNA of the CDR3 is TGTGCCAGCAGTTTCGTAGTTTCGGCAGGTGACAGCAGATATGGCTACACCTTC. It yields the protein CASSFVVSAGDSRYGYTF.

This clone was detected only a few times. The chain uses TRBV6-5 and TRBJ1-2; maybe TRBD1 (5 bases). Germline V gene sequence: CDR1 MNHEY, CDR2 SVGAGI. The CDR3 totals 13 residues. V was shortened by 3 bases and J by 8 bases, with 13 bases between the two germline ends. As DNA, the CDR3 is TGTGCCAGCAGTTATCAGGGTTTGGAAGGCTACACCTTC. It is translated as CASSYQGLEGYTF.

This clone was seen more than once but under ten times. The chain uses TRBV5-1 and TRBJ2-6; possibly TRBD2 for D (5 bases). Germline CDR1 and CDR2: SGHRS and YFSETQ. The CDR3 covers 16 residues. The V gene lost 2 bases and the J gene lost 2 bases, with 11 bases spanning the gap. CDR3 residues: CASSFDGNTGANVLTF. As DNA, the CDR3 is TGCGCCAGCAGCTTCGACGGGAATACTGGGGCCAACGTCCTGACTTTC.

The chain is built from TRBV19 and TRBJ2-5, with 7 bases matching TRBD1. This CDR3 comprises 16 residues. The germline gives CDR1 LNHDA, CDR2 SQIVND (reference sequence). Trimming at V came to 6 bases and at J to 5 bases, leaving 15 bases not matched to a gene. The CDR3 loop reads CASSYSGTDVRETQYF. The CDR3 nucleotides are TGTGCCAGTAGCTATTCCGGGACAGACGTCAGGGAGACCCAGTACTTC.

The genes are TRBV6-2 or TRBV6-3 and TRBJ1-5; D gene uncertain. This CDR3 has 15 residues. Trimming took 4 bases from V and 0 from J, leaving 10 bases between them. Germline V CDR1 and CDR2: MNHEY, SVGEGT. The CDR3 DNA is TGTGCCAGCAGTTTCACAGATTATAGCAATCAGCCCCAGCATTTT. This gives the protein CASSFTDYSNQPQHF.

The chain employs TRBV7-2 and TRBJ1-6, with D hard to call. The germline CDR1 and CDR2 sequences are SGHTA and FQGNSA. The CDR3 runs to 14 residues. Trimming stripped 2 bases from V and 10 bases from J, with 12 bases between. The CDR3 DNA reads TGTGCCAGCAGCTTATCCCTGAGGGCCTCACCCCTCCACTTT. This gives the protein CASSLSLRASPLHF.

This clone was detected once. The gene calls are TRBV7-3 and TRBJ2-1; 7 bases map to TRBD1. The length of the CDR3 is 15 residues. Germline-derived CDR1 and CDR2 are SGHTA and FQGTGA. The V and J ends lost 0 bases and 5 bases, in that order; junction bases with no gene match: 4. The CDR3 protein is CASSLTFQGDNEQFF. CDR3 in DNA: TGTGCCAGCAGCTTAACGTTTCAGGGGGACAATGAGCAGTTCTTC.

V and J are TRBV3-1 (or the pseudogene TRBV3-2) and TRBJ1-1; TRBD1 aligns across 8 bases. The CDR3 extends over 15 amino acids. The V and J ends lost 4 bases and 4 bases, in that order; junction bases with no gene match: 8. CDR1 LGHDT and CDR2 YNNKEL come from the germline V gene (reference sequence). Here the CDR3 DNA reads TGTGCCAGCAGCCCGACAGGGGTGATGTTCACTGAAGCTTTCTTT. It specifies CASSPTGVMFTEAFF.

The CDR3 sequence: CASSVEDSPGEQYF. As DNA, the CDR3 is TGTGCCAGCAGCGTAGAGGACAGTCCTGGCGAGCAGTACTTC. This chain joins TRBV9 and TRBJ2-7; a possible D gene is TRBD1 (6 bases). Trimming took 0 bases from V and 6 from J, leaving 13 bases between them. There are 14 residues in the CDR3. Per the germline V gene, CDR1 is SGDLS and CDR2 is YYNGEE. Variable domain in full (rest from reference TRBV9 and TRBJ2-7): DSGVTQTPKHLITATGQRVTLRCSPRSGDLSVYWYQQSLDQGLQFLIQYYNGEERAKGNILERFSAQQFPDLHSELNLSSLELGDSALYFCASSVEDSPGEQYFGPGTRLTVT.

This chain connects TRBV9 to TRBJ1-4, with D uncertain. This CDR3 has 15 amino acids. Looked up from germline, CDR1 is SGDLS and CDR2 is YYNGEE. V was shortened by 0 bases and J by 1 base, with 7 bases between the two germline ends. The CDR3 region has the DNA TGTGCCAGCAGCGTAGGAACTATAACTAATGAAAAACTGTTTTTT. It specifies CASSVGTITNEKLFF.

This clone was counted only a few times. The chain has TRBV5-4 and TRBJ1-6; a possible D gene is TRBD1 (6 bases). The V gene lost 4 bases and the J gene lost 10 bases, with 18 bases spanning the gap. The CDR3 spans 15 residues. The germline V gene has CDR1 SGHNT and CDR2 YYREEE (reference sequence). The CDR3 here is CASSPGQTQLSPLHF. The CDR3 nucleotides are TGTGCCAGCAGCCCCGGACAGACCCAATTGTCACCCCTCCACTTT.